The clone carrying this T cell receptor (beta chain) has only a few counts. Its specificity is unknown. Per germline, CDR1 SGHAT and CDR2 FQNNGV. CDR3 length: 14 amino acids. Trimming took 3 bases from V and 3 from J; bases not matched to a gene: 2. This sample is part of a study of Graves' ophthalmopathy and Graves' hyperthyroidism. Beta-chain TCR CDR3 regions were amplified from RNA transcripts. HTBI-primed first-round RT-PCR preceded second-round multiplex PCR. TCRdb re-derived calls from the multiplex PCR reads in MiXCR, one entry per CDR3 protein. The sample contains about 14,000 distinct CDR3 sequences, 50% of which appear only once. Study-wide results and limits: Ophthalmopathy progression prediction by the model yielded a sensitivity of 55% to 71% and a specificity of approximately 72%.

The V call is TRBV11-2, the J call TRBJ2-7; TRBD1 matches at 10 bases. The source of this sequence is a woman in her 30s with Graves' ophthalmopathy. Input material: peripheral blood. The CDR3, as DNA: TGTGCCAGCAGCTTTGGGACAGGGGACTACGAGCAGTACTTC. It encodes CASSFGTGDYEQYF.